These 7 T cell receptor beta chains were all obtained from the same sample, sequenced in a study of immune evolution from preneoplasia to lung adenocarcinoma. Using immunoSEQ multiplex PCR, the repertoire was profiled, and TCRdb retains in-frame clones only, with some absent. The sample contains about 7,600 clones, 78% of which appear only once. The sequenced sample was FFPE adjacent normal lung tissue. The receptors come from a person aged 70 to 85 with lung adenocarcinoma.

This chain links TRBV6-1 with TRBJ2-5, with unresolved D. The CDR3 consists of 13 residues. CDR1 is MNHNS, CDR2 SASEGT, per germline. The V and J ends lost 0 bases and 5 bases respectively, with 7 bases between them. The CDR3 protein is CASSEAPGETQYF. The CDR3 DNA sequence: TGTGCCAGCAGTGAAGCTCCCGGGGAGACCCAGTACTTC.

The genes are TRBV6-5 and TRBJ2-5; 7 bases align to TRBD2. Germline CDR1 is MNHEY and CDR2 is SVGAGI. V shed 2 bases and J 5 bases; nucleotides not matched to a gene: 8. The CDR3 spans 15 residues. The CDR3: CASSYVIAGRETQYF. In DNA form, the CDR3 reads TGTGCCAGCAGTTACGTTATAGCGGGCCGGGAGACCCAGTACTTC.

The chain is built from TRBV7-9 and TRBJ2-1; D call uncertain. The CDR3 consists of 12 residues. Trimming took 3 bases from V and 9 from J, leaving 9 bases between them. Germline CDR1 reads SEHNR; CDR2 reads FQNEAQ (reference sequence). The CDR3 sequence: CASSFSNSEQFF. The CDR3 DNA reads TGTGCCAGCAGCTTTTCTAACAGTGAGCAGTTCTTC.

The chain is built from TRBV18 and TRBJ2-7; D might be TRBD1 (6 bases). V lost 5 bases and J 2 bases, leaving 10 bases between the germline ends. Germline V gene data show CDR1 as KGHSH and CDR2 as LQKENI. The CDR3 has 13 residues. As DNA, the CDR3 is TGTGCCAGCTCATCTTGGACAGCCTACGAGCAGTACTTC. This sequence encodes CASSSWTAYEQYF.

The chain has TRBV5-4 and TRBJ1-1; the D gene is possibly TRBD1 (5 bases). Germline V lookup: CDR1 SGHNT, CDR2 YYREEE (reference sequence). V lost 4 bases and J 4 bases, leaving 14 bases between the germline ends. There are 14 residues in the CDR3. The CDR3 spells CASSHDSQGTEAFF. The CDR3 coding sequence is TGTGCCAGCAGCCACGACAGCCAAGGCACTGAAGCTTTCTTT.

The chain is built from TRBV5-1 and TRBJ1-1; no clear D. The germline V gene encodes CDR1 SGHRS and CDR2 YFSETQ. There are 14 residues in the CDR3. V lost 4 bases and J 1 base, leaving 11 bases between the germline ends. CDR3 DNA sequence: TGCGCCAGCAGCCCAGAGGGTGCGAACACTGAAGCTTTCTTT. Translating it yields CASSPEGANTEAFF.

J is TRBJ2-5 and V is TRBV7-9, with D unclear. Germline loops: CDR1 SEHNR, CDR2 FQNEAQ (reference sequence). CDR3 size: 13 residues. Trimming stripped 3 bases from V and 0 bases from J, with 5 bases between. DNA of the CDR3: TGTGCCAGCAGCTTGGAGTACCAAGAGACCCAGTACTTC. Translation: CASSLEYQETQYF.